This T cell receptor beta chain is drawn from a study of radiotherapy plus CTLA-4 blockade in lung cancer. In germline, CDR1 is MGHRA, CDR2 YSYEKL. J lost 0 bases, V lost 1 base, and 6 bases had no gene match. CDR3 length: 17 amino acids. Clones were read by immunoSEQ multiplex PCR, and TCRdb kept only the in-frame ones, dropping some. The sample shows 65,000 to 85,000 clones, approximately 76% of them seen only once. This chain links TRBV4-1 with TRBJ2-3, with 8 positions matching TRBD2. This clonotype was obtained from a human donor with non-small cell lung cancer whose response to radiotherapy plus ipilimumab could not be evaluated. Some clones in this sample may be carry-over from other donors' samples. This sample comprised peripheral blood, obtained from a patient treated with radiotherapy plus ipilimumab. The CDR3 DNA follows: TGCGCCAGCAGCCAAGGTAGCGGGGTTAAAAGCACAGATACGCAGTATTTT. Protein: CASSQGSGVKSTDTQYF.